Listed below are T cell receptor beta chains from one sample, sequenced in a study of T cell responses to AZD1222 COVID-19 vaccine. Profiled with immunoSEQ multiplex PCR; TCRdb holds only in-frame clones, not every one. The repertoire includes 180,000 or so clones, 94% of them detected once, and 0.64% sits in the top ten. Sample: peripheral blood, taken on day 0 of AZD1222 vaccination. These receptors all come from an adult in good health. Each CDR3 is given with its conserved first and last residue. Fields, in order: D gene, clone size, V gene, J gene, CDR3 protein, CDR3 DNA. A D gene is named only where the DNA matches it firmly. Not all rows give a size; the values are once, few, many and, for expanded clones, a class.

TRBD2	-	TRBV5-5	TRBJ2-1	CASSGRADPDEQFF	TGTGCCAGCAGCGGGAGGGCGGATCCGGATGAGCAGTTCTTC
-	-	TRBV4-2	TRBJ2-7	CASSQDWATVYEQYF	TGTGCCAGCAGCCAAGATTGGGCCACCGTCTACGAGCAGTACTTC
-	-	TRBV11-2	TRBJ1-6	CASSLDTMIYNSPLHF	TGTGCCAGCAGCTTAGATACGATGATATATAATTCACCCCTCCACTTT
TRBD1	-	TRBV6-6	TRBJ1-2	CASSTGTDYGYTF	TGTGCCAGCAGTACCGGGACAGACTATGGCTACACCTTC
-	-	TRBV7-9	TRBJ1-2	CATTFLDSADF	TGTGCCACCACCTTTTTGGACAGCGCCGACTTC
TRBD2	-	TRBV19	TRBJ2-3	CATRGTLAEYTDTQYF	TGTGCCACCCGAGGTACGCTAGCGGAATACACAGATACGCAGTATTTT
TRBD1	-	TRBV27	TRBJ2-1	CASSLGTGRNEQFF	TGTGCCAGCAGTCTCGGGACAGGGCGGAATGAGCAGTTCTTC
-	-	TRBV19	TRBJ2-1	CASSILGPNGEQFF	TGTGCCAGTAGTATCCTGGGCCCGAACGGTGAGCAGTTCTTC
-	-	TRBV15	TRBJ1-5	CATSRGRNQPQHF	TGTGCCACCAGCAGAGGTAGGAATCAGCCCCAGCATTTT
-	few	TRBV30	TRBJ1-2	CACNRAGYGYTF	TGTGCCTGTAATAGGGCTGGCTATGGCTACACCTTC